These 26 T cell receptor beta chains share one sample of origin, sequenced in a study of T cell responses to AZD1222 COVID-19 vaccine. Sequencing was performed with immunoSEQ multiplex PCR; in TCRdb, only in-frame clones are kept and a portion is missing. The sample has 88,000 or so clones; about nine tenths are singletons. The sample consisted of peripheral blood, taken on day 0 of AZD1222 vaccination. These TCRs come from an adult in good health.

The chain is built from TRBV30 and TRBJ1-2; TRBD1 matches at 8 bases. CDR1 GTSNPN and CDR2 SVGIG come from the germline V gene (reference sequence). This CDR3 has 13 amino acids. J lost 6 bases, V lost 2 bases, and 5 bases had no gene match. The DNA for the CDR3 is TGTGCCTGGAGTATCGCAGGGGGCAATGGCTACACCTTC. This sequence encodes CAWSIAGGNGYTF.

The chain has TRBV6-2 or TRBV6-3 and TRBJ1-2; tentatively, D is TRBD1 (5 bases). The length of the CDR3 is 14 residues. V was pared by 0 bases and J by 8 bases, with 13 bases between. The germline V gene encodes CDR1 MNHEY and CDR2 SVGEGT. As DNA, the CDR3 is TGTGCCAGCAGTTACTCTCGGCCTGGGGGAGGCTACACCTTC. It encodes CASSYSRPGGGYTF.

The rearrangement links TRBV3-1 (or the pseudogene TRBV3-2) to TRBJ2-1; 7 nucleotides agree with TRBD2. Trimming took 1 base from V and 6 from J; bases not matched to a gene: 6. The CDR3 extends over 15 amino acids. CDR1 is LGHDT and CDR2 is YNNKEL in the germline V gene (reference sequence). CDR3 bases: TGTGCCAGCAGCCAAGTCCGGCTAGCGGCCAATGAGCAGTTCTTC. Translating it yields CASSQVRLAANEQFF.

Only a few counts were recorded for this clone. The DNA of the CDR3 is TGTGCCAGCAGCCAACCACAGATCTCGAGCTCCTACGAGCAGTACTTC. The encoded protein is CASSQPQISSSYEQYF. The gene calls are TRBV14 and TRBJ2-7; D gene unclear. The CDR3 covers 16 residues. V lost 2 bases and J lost 0, with 14 bases in between. Germline CDR1 and CDR2: SGHDN and FVKESK.

The CDR3 loop reads CASSRRASLPYNEQFF. CDR3 sequence (DNA): TGTGCCAGCAGCCGTCGGGCCTCCCTGCCCTACAATGAGCAGTTCTTC. The V and J genes are TRBV14 and TRBJ2-1, with D hard to call. Germline CDR1 and CDR2: SGHDN and FVKESK. The CDR3 covers 16 residues. The germline V and J ends were trimmed by 4 bases and 2 bases, with 15 bases remaining between them.

The CDR3 DNA follows: TGTGCCATCAAGGCGAGCGGGGGGTTATCCTACAATGAGCAGTTCTTC. Its translation is CAIKASGGLSYNEQFF. The V call is TRBV10-3, the J call TRBJ2-1; 9 nucleotides agree with TRBD2. V trimming: 7 bases; J trimming: 1 base; junction bases outside the gene matches: 8. Germline CDR1 reads ENHRY; CDR2 reads SYGVKD. The CDR3 has 16 residues.

The chain joins TRBV11-2 to TRBJ2-5; TRBD2 is a possible D gene (5 bases). CDR3 length: 16 residues. From germline, CDR1 is SGHAT and CDR2 FQNNGV. Trimming shortened V by 4 bases and J by 1 base, and 16 bases separated the two germline ends. CDR3 protein: CASSSVDSFFQETQYF. The CDR3 DNA sequence: TGTGCCAGCAGCTCTGTGGACTCTTTCTTCCAAGAGACCCAGTACTTC.

In its sample, this clone was seen once. This rearrangement joins TRBV19 to TRBJ1-5; 12 positions agree with TRBD1. The CDR3 consists of 15 residues. Germline V gene data show CDR1 as LNHDA and CDR2 as SQIVND (reference sequence). V shed 9 bases and J 5 bases; nucleotides not matched to a gene: 8. Here the CDR3 reads CASHPGQGAHQPQHF. The CDR3 DNA reads TGTGCCAGCCACCCGGGACAGGGGGCTCATCAGCCCCAGCATTTT.

This chain uses TRBV3-1 (or the pseudogene TRBV3-2) with TRBJ1-1, with 7 bases aligning to TRBD1. This CDR3 spans 18 amino acids. The J segment lost 0 bases and the V segment lost 0 bases, leaving 10 bases of the junction unmatched. The germline gives CDR1 LGHDT, CDR2 YNNKEL (reference sequence). CDR3: CASSQETGNDHLNTEAFF. CDR3 bases: TGTGCCAGCAGCCAAGAGACAGGGAACGACCACTTGAACACTGAAGCTTTCTTT.

The chain uses TRBV29-1 and TRBJ1-1; TRBD1 aligns across 8 bases. The V and J ends lost 6 bases and 1 base, in that order; junction bases with no gene match: 10. In germline, CDR1 is SQVTM, CDR2 ANQGSEA. CDR3 length: 15 residues. This CDR3 reads CSVAIQGEWNTEAFF. The CDR3 region has the DNA TGCAGCGTCGCGATACAGGGGGAATGGAACACTGAAGCTTTCTTT. Drawing the rest from reference TRBV29-1 and TRBJ1-1, the complete variable domain is SAVISQKPSRDICQRGTSLTIQCQVDSQVTMMFWYRQQPGQSLTLIATANQGSEATYESGFVIDKFPISRPNLTFSTLTVSNMSPEDSSIYLCSVAIQGEWNTEAFFGQGTRLTVV.

The chain joins TRBV18 to TRBJ1-4; D not resolved. Deletions cut 1 base from V and 6 bases from J, with 6 bases between. Germline V gene sequence: CDR1 KGHSH, CDR2 LQKENI. The CDR3 totals 13 residues. Written as DNA, the CDR3 is TGTGCCAGCTCACCACGACATGATGAAAAACTGTTTTTT. It encodes CASSPRHDEKLFF.

V and J are TRBV6-4 and TRBJ2-2; TRBD2 aligns across 9 bases. Germline V lookup: CDR1 MRHNA, CDR2 SNTAGT. This CDR3 is built from 16 residues. J gave up 3 bases and V 4 bases, and 6 bases lay outside the gene matches. Written as DNA, the CDR3 is TGTGCCAGCAGTGGGAGAGCGGGAGGTGACACCGGGGAGCTGTTTTTT. Translated, it gives CASSGRAGGDTGELFF.

The V gene is TRBV5-5, the J gene TRBJ2-3, with 9 bases identical to TRBD1. CDR1 and CDR2 from the germline V gene are SGHKS and YYEKEE (reference sequence). The CDR3 runs 17 residues. The V segment lost 3 bases and the J segment 5 bases; nucleotides outside the gene matches: 13. The CDR3: CASSYSGTGPGEDTQYF. The CDR3 region has the DNA TGTGCCAGCAGCTACTCCGGGACAGGGCCGGGAGAAGATACGCAGTATTTT.

The rearrangement uses TRBV6-5 and TRBJ1-2; D perhaps matches TRBD1 (5 bases). This CDR3 spans 13 amino acids. V was pared by 6 bases and J by 2 bases, with 10 bases between. CDR1 MNHEY and CDR2 SVGAGI come from the germline V gene. Here the CDR3 reads CASRPDRNYGYTF. The CDR3 DNA follows: TGTGCCAGCAGACCAGACAGAAACTATGGCTACACCTTC.

This clone came up a few times. V gene TRBV18 combines with J gene TRBJ2-1; 12 bases map to TRBD1. The CDR3 loop spans 16 amino acids. The V gene's germline CDR1 is KGHSH and CDR2 LQKENI. V lost 2 bases to trimming and J lost 8 bases; unmatched junction nucleotides: 7. The CDR3 nucleotides are TGTGCCAGCTCACCAACCGGGACAGGGGGCTGGGATGAGCAGTTCTTC. Protein sequence: CASSPTGTGGWDEQFF.

The chain combines TRBV2 with TRBJ1-5, with TRBD1 matching over 7 bases. The junction had 12 bases not matched to a gene; V was cut back by 11 bases and J by 5 bases. The CDR3 contains 14 residues. The germline gives CDR1 SNHLY, CDR2 FYNNEI. The CDR3 DNA reads TGTGCCGCCGGGACAGAGAATATGGATCAGCCCCAGCATTTT. It yields the protein CAAGTENMDQPQHF.

The genes are TRBV6-1 and TRBJ1-1; tentative D call: TRBD1 (5 bases). Trimming took off 1 base at V and 0 bases at J, with 18 bases between the two ends. The germline CDR1 and CDR2 sequences are MNHNS and SASEGT. This CDR3 is 18 amino acids long. The DNA of the CDR3 is TGTGCCAGCAGTGAAGTTACGGGGCCGCCTTACATGAACACTGAAGCTTTCTTT. Translated: CASSEVTGPPYMNTEAFF.

The chain is built from TRBV30 and TRBJ1-5; D is perhaps TRBD1 (5 bases). V lost 0 bases to trimming and J lost 3 bases, with 15 bases between them. This CDR3 comprises 16 residues. Germline-derived CDR1 and CDR2 are GTSNPN and SVGIG (reference sequence). CDR3 sequence (DNA): TGTGCCTGGAGTGTACCATCCGGGGGGAACAATCAGCCCCAGCATTTT. It translates to CAWSVPSGGNNQPQHF.

The rearrangement uses TRBV7-3 and TRBJ2-1; either TRBD1 or TRBD2 may fit D (6 bases each). V lost 5 bases and J 8 bases, leaving 19 bases between the germline ends. Germline CDR1 reads SGHTA; CDR2 reads FQGTGA. There are 15 residues in the CDR3. The DNA for the CDR3 is TGTGCCAGCAGCCCCTACGGGGGCCGGTGGGATGAGCAGTTCTTC. Amino acid sequence: CASSPYGGRWDEQFF.

V gene TRBV24-1 combines with J gene TRBJ2-1, with 12 bases lining up with TRBD2. CDR3 length: 17 residues. After removal of 4 bases from V and 7 bases from J, the junction contained 10 bases not matched to a gene. From germline, CDR1 is KGHDR and CDR2 SFDVKD. The CDR3 region has the DNA TGTGCCACCAGTGACCCATCCGGACTAGCGGGATTAAATGAGCAGTTCTTC. Its protein is CATSDPSGLAGLNEQFF.

V is TRBV11-2 and J is TRBJ2-2; D possibly matches TRBD1 or TRBD2 (6 bases each). V gave up 1 base and J gave up 4 bases, with 16 bases separating them. CDR1 is SGHAT and CDR2 is FQNNGV in the germline V gene. This CDR3 has 17 residues. The CDR3 sequence: CASSLGGRRAITGELFF. CDR3 nucleotides: TGTGCCAGCAGCTTAGGGGGGCGGAGGGCGATCACCGGGGAGCTGTTTTTT. Complete variable domain (other parts from reference TRBV11-2 and TRBJ2-2): EAGVAQSPRYKIIEKRQSVAFWCNPISGHATLYWYQQILGQGPKLLIQFQNNGVVDDSQLPKDRFSAERLKGVDSTLKIQPAKLEDSAVYLCASSLGGRRAITGELFFGEGSRLTVL.

The chain recombines TRBV5-4 with TRBJ2-5, with 10 bases matching TRBD1. CDR1 is SGHNT, CDR2 YYREEE, per germline (reference sequence). With V trimmed by 2 bases and J by 8 bases, 3 bases remained unmatched. The length of the CDR3 is 13 residues. The CDR3 sequence is CASSLGTGETQYF. The CDR3 nucleotides are TGTGCCAGCAGCTTAGGGACAGGGGAAACCCAGTACTTC.

The chain carries TRBV19 and TRBJ1-1; possible D gene TRBD1, 6 bases. There are 16 residues in the CDR3. In germline, CDR1 is LNHDA, CDR2 SQIVND (reference sequence). V was clipped by 3 bases and J by 0 bases, with 14 bases between them. CDR3 in DNA: TGTGCCAGTAGTATCCGGGACACCGTTCTGAACACTGAAGCTTTCTTT. Its protein product is CASSIRDTVLNTEAFF.

Written as DNA, the CDR3 is TGTGCCAGCAGTGGGTACTCAATCCTGGGCACAGATACGCAGTATTTT. It specifies CASSGYSILGTDTQYF. The V gene is TRBV2, the J gene TRBJ2-3; no reliable D call. The V gene lost 4 bases and the J gene lost 1 base, with 15 bases spanning the gap. The CDR3 is 16 amino acids. Germline values: CDR1 SNHLY, CDR2 FYNNEI.

This clone was observed once. The chain recombines TRBV2 with TRBJ2-1, with TRBD2 identical over 13 bases. Trimming took 11 bases from V and 6 from J; bases not matched to a gene: 16. The CDR3 sequence is 17 residues long. Germline V gene sequence: CDR1 SNHLY, CDR2 FYNNEI. The CDR3 DNA follows: TGTGCCCTAAGGACTAGCGGGAGCCACTCATTAGTCAATGAGCAGTTCTTC. Translated, it gives CALRTSGSHSLVNEQFF.

The chain recombines TRBV19 with TRBJ1-2, with 9 bases aligning to TRBD1. CDR1 and CDR2 (germline): LNHDA, SQIVND (reference sequence). The CDR3 has 15 amino acids. Trimming removed 10 bases from V and 4 bases from J; junction bases left unmatched: 13. The CDR3 sequence is CATSDRGSGGYGYTF. As DNA, the CDR3 is TGTGCCACATCGGACAGGGGCTCAGGGGGCTATGGCTACACCTTC. Full variable domain (outside the CDR3, taken from reference TRBV19 and TRBJ1-2): DGGITQSPKYLFRKEGQNVTLSCEQNLNHDAMYWYRQDPGQGLRLIYYSQIVNDFQKGDIAEGYSVSREKKESFPLTVTSAQKNPTAFYLCATSDRGSGGYGYTFGSGTRLTVV.